This T cell receptor beta chain came from a study of CD8 T cells in ankylosing spondylitis. Study findings and constraints: Ankylosing spondylitis blood appeared to be characterized by a TCR beta motif of several highly homologous variants.

V dropped 2 bases and J dropped 0 bases, with 5 bases sitting between them. The CDR3 spans 14 residues. Germline CDR1 reads MNHEY; CDR2 reads SVGAGI. TCRdb re-called the 5' RACE reads through MiXCR, storing one row per CDR3 protein. Of 450,000 or so distinct CDR3 sequences in the sample, roughly 27% were seen once. This clonotype was picked up a small number of times. Its antigen is undetermined. J is TRBJ1-3 and V is TRBV6-5, with unresolved D. Sample: blood, either unsorted or a sorted T cell fraction (not recorded which). The sequence came from a male donor with ankylosing spondylitis. CDR3 loop: CASSYVSSGNTIYF. The DNA of the CDR3 is TGTGCCAGCAGTTACGTGAGCTCTGGAAACACCATATATTTT.